This T cell receptor (beta chain) derives from a study of vaccination and CD4 T cells after COVID-19. Study at large: Either the Pfizer-BioNTech BNT162b2 or Moderna mRNA-1273 vaccine was given as two doses. Post-COVID specimens were obtained a median 101 days after diagnosis (range 35 to 161). The study's findings and limits: Early post-infection timepoints were missing, and relatively few convalescent patients were studied.

Treatment reported: 10-day PBMC culture with coronavirus spike peptide pools or control peptides (ViraFEST assay). Before TCRs were sequenced, ViraFEST expanded antigen-specific T cells with peptide pools. As for this clonotype: What it recognizes is unknown.

The Oncomine TCR Beta short-read assay was applied to DNA of cultured CD4+ T cells. TCRdb ran MiXCR on the PCR reads and lists one entry per CDR3 protein. The sample has about 15,000 distinct CDR3 sequences, around 58% seen once. This CDR3 contains 13 residues. CDR1 DFQATT and CDR2 SNEGSKA come from the germline V gene (reference sequence). Trimming took 3 bases from V and 3 from J, leaving 11 bases between them. V and J are TRBV20-1 and TRBJ1-1, with a tentative D call TRBD1 (5 bases). The material sequenced was CD4+ T cells from blood, cultured in vitro. The TCR was taken from a human donor who had recovered from COVID-19. Here the CDR3 DNA reads TGCAGTGCTAGGGCGGGGGGGGACACTGAAGCTTTCTTT. Amino acid sequence: CSARAGGDTEAFF.